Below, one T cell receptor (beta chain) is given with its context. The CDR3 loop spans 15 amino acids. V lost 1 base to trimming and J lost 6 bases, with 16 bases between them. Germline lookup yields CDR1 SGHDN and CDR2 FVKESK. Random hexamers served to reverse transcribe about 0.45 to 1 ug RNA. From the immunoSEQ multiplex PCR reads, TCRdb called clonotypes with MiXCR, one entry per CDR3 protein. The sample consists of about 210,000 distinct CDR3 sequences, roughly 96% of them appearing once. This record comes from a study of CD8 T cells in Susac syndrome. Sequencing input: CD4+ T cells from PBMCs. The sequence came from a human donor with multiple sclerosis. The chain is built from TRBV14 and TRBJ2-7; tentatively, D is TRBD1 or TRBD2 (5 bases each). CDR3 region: CASSQGILPGGEQYF. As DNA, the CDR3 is TGTGCCAGCAGCCAAGGTATCCTCCCTGGGGGCGAGCAGTACTTC.